One and the same sample provided the 20 T cell receptor beta chains below, sequenced in a study of shared clonotypes between healthy human individuals. TCRdb keeps only in-frame clones here, not all; method: immunoSEQ multiplex PCR. The sample includes about 600,000 clones, around 97% seen only once; the top ten take around 0.058%. The sequenced material came from naive CD4+ T cells sorted from blood. Subset noted: CD45RA+ positively selected. The source is a woman aged 25 to 39 in good health.

For the CDR3, the DNA is TGTGCCAGTAGTAAGCTTAAAGACAGGGGCACTGAAGCTTTCTTT. This sequence encodes CASSKLKDRGTEAFF. V usage is TRBV19 and J usage is TRBJ1-1, with 8 bases fitting TRBD1. The CDR3 is 15 amino acids. The V and J ends lost 4 bases and 4 bases, in that order; junction bases with no gene match: 8. CDR1 and CDR2 (germline): LNHDA, SQIVND (reference sequence).

This chain uses TRBV6-1 with TRBJ2-7, with D unresolved. Between the trimmed V and J ends, which lost 2 bases and 2 bases, there was a span of 10 bases. CDR3 length: 14 amino acids. Per germline, CDR1 MNHNS and CDR2 SASEGT. CDR3 sequence: CASSELGTTYEQYF. DNA for the CDR3: TGTGCCAGCAGTGAACTTGGTACCACCTACGAGCAGTACTTC.

The V call is TRBV18, the J call TRBJ1-3, with TRBD1 as a possible D gene (5 bases). This CDR3 has 15 residues. CDR1 and CDR2 from the germline V gene are KGHSH and LQKENI. V dropped 3 bases and J dropped 3 bases, with 12 bases sitting between them. The CDR3 here is CASSPQDSGGNTIYF. The CDR3 DNA is TGTGCCAGCTCACCGCAAGACAGTGGTGGAAACACCATATATTTT.

The chain recombines TRBV6-1 with TRBJ1-3; 7 nucleotides agree with TRBD1. The CDR3 spans 20 residues. The germline V gene encodes CDR1 MNHNS and CDR2 SASEGT. The V gene end was trimmed by 1 base and the J gene end by 0 bases; junction bases not matched to a gene: 15. CDR3 residues: CASSEVVTGINLSSGNTIYF. The CDR3 DNA reads TGTGCCAGCAGTGAAGTAGTGACAGGGATTAATTTAAGCTCTGGAAACACCATATATTTT.

This clone was recorded once. The chain recombines TRBV6-1 with TRBJ1-2; TRBD1 might be the D (5 bases). The CDR3 length is 15 residues. Trimming shortened V by 7 bases and J by 4 bases, and 19 bases separated the two germline ends. Per germline, CDR1 MNHNS and CDR2 SASEGT. The CDR3 is CASTPRTFFGYGYTF. The CDR3 coding sequence is TGTGCCAGCACCCCTAGGACATTCTTCGGCTATGGCTACACCTTC.

The chain is built from TRBV6-5 and TRBJ2-1, with D hard to call. Germline-derived CDR1 and CDR2 are MNHEY and SVGAGI. V was clipped by 2 bases and J by 5 bases, with 16 bases between them. The CDR3 sequence is 16 residues long. The CDR3 here is CASSYADSKANNEQFF. The CDR3 region has the DNA TGTGCCAGCAGTTACGCTGACTCCAAGGCCAACAATGAGCAGTTCTTC.

This chain joins TRBV7-9 and TRBJ2-7; 8 nucleotides agree with TRBD1. Germline lookup yields CDR1 SEHNR and CDR2 FQNEAQ (reference sequence). V lost 4 bases, J lost 4 bases, and 3 bases stayed unmatched. CDR3 length: 13 residues. CDR3: CASSSDRVYEQYF. CDR3 coding DNA: TGTGCCAGCAGCTCGGACAGGGTATACGAGCAGTACTTC.

The V gene is TRBV14, the J gene TRBJ2-5, with 8 bases fitting TRBD1. The germline gives CDR1 SGHDN, CDR2 FVKESK. Trimming at V came to 4 bases and at J to 5 bases, leaving 12 bases not matched to a gene. CDR3 size: 16 residues. The CDR3, as DNA: TGTGCCAGCAGCCGGGTCCCACAGGGGGTTCGGGAGACCCAGTACTTC. This translates into CASSRVPQGVRETQYF.

The chain joins TRBV7-9 to TRBJ1-1; D might be TRBD1 (5 bases). Germline-derived CDR1 and CDR2 are SEHNR and FQNEAQ (reference sequence). V shed 5 bases and J shed 7 bases, with 14 bases lying between them. The CDR3 totals 13 residues. The chain's CDR3 is CASSPGTGIEAFF. CDR3 nucleotides: TGTGCCAGCAGCCCCGGGACGGGGATTGAAGCTTTCTTT.

V usage is TRBV10-3 and J usage is TRBJ1-2; the match to TRBD1 covers 12 bases. The junction had 9 bases not matched to a gene; V was cut back by 10 bases and J by 3 bases. The CDR3 extends over 15 amino acids. Germline V gene lookup returns CDR1 ENHRY and CDR2 SYGVKD. The CDR3 loop is CATTGTGGWDYGYTF. The DNA for the CDR3 is TGTGCCACAACCGGGACAGGGGGCTGGGACTATGGCTACACCTTC.

The chain uses TRBV18 and TRBJ2-7; 13 bases align to TRBD2. This CDR3 has 20 amino acids. CDR1 and CDR2 from the germline V gene are KGHSH and LQKENI. The V and J ends lost 3 bases and 0 bases, in that order; junction bases with no gene match: 14. The DNA for the CDR3 is TGTGCCAGCTCACCGATAGGACTAGCGGGAGCCCCTTTTAGCTCCTACGAGCAGTACTTC. Translation: CASSPIGLAGAPFSSYEQYF. The variable domain in full, with the rest retrieved from reference TRBV18 and TRBJ2-7, is NAGVMQNPRHLVRRRGQEARLRCSPMKGHSHVYWYRQLPEEGLKFMVYLQKENIIDESGMPKERFSAEFPKEGPSILRIQQVVRGDSAAYFCASSPIGLAGAPFSSYEQYFGPGTRLTVT.

Details on this clone: The same CDR3 can be traced to other DNA sequences in this sample. CDR3 DNA sequence: TGTGCCAGCCTCCGGGGCACTGAACCAGGGGAGCTGTTTTTT. Residues: CASLRGTEPGELFF. The V gene is TRBV2, the J gene TRBJ2-2; tentatively, D is TRBD1 or TRBD2 (5 bases each). In germline, CDR1 is SNHLY, CDR2 FYNNEI. V lost 8 bases and J 8 bases, leaving 18 bases between the germline ends. The CDR3 runs 14 residues.

This clone is a singleton in its sample. The genes are TRBV6-6 and TRBJ1-1, with unresolved D. V was cut by 5 bases and J by 11 bases, with 18 bases left in between. The CDR3 sequence is 13 residues long. The germline V gene encodes CDR1 MNHNY and CDR2 SVGAGI (reference sequence). The DNA of the CDR3 is TGTGCCAGCAGTGGCACGGCCGCAAAAGTCGCTTTCTTT. It encodes CASSGTAAKVAFF.

The genes are TRBV10-3 and TRBJ2-3; unclear D gene. V lost 0 bases, J lost 5 bases, and 9 bases lay in between. The germline gives CDR1 ENHRY, CDR2 SYGVKD. This CDR3 has 14 residues. The CDR3 nucleotides are TGTGCCATCAGTGAGTCAGGTGGTGTAGATACGCAGTATTTT. Its translation is CAISESGGVDTQYF.

This sequence joins TRBV7-8 and TRBJ2-1; D might be TRBD1 (5 bases). V lost 5 bases to trimming and J lost 6 bases, with 14 bases between them. CDR1 and CDR2 (germline): SGHVS, FQNEAQ. The CDR3 length is 14 residues. DNA for the CDR3: TGTGCCAGCAGCCCCAGGCAGGGTAGCAATGAGCAGTTCTTC. Translation gives CASSPRQGSNEQFF.

The chain carries TRBV19 and TRBJ1-4, with 11 bases lining up with TRBD1. The CDR3 loop spans 14 amino acids. In germline, CDR1 is LNHDA, CDR2 SQIVND (reference sequence). Trimming cost V 10 bases and J 7 bases; bases outside gene matches: 8. The CDR3 is CATRVGTGGEKLFF. As DNA, the CDR3 is TGTGCCACCCGAGTGGGGACAGGGGGTGAAAAACTGTTTTTT.

The chain is built from TRBV15 and TRBJ2-7, with a possible D match to TRBD2 (5 bases). This CDR3 has 15 residues. Germline CDR1 and CDR2: LNHNV and YYDKDF (reference sequence). V was pared by 5 bases and J by 5 bases, with 19 bases between. CDR3 sequence (DNA): TGTGCCACCAGCCGCGACGGGGAGAGGAAAAACGAGCAGTACTTC. It encodes CATSRDGERKNEQYF.

This clone was recorded only once. This chain connects TRBV6-5 to TRBJ2-1; 11 nucleotides match TRBD2. CDR1 and CDR2 from the germline V gene are MNHEY and SVGAGI. The CDR3 has 15 amino acids. V lost 5 bases to trimming and J lost 10 bases; unmatched junction nucleotides: 10. The DNA for the CDR3 is TGTGCCAGCAGTGCACTAGCGGGGGATTCAGGGGAGCAGTTCTTC. It yields the protein CASSALAGDSGEQFF.

The chain is built from TRBV18 and TRBJ1-1, with TRBD1 identical over 7 bases. The CDR3 has 14 amino acids. In germline, CDR1 is KGHSH, CDR2 LQKENI. V lost 2 bases and J lost 12; bases outside the gene matches: 12. Written as DNA, the CDR3 is TGTGCCAGCTCACCAGGCCAGGGGGAGGAAAAGTCTTTCTTT. Its protein is CASSPGQGEEKSFF.

The rearrangement joins TRBV5-6 to TRBJ2-7; 7 nucleotides align to TRBD2. The V and J ends lost 4 bases and 6 bases, in that order; junction bases with no gene match: 10. The CDR3 totals 14 residues. Germline V gives CDR1 SGHDT, CDR2 YYEEEE. The CDR3 nucleotides read TGTGCCAGCAGCGGACTCCAGCGCGGGGGCGAGCAGTACTTC. As protein: CASSGLQRGGEQYF.